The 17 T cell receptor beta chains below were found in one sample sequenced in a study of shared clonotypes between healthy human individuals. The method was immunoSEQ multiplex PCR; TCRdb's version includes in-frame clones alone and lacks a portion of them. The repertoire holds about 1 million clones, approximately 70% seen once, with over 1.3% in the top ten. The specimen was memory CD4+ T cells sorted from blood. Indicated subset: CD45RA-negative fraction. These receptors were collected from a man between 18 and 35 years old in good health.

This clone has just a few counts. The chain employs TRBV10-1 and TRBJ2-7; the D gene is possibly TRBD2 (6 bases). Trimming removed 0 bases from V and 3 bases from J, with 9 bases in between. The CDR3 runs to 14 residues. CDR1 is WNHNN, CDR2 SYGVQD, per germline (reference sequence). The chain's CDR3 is CASSESGSRYEQYF. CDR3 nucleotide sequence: TGCGCCAGCAGTGAGTCCGGGAGCCGCTACGAGCAGTACTTC.

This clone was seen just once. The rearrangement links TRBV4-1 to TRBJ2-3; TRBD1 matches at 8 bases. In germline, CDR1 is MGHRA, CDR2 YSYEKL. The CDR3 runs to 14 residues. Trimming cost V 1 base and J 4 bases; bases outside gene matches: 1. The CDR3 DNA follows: TGCGCCAGCAGCCAAGGGGACAGGTCAGATACGCAGTATTTT. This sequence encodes CASSQGDRSDTQYF.

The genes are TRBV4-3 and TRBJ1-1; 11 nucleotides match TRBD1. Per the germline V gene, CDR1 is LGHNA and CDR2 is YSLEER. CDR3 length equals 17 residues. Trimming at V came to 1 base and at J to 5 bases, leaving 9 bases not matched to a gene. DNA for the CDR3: TGCGCCAGCAGCCAAGTCCTCTGGACAGGGGGCGAAACTGAAGCTTTCTTT. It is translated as CASSQVLWTGGETEAFF.

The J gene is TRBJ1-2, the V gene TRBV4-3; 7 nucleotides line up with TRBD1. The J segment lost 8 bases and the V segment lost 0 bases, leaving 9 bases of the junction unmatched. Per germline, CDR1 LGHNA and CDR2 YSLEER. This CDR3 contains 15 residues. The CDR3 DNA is TGCGCCAGCAGCCAAGATTACAGGGGAGGGCTCGGCTACACCTTC. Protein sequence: CASSQDYRGGLGYTF.

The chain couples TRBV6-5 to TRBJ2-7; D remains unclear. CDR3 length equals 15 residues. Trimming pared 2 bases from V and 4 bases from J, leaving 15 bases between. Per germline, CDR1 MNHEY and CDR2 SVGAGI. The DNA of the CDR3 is TGTGCCAGCAGTTACAGGCCCGGACCACCGTACGAGCAGTACTTC. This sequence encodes CASSYRPGPPYEQYF.

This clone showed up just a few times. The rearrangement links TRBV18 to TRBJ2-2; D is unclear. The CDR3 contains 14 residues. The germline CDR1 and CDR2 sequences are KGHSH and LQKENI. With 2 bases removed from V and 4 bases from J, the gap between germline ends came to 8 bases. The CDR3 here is CASSPTGVTGELFF. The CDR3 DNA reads TGTGCCAGCTCACCAACTGGGGTCACCGGGGAGCTGTTTTTT.

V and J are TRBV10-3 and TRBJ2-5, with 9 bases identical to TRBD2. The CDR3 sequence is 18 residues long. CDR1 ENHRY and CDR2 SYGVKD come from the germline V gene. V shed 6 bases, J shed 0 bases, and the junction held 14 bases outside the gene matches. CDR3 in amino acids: CAISEGGRAIRNQETQYF. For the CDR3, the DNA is TGTGCCATCAGCGAGGGCGGGAGGGCCATCAGGAACCAAGAGACCCAGTACTTC.

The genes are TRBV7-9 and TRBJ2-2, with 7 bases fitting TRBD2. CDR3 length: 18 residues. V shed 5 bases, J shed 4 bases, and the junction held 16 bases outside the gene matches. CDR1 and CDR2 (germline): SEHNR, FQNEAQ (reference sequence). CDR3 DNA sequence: TGTGCCAGCAGCGGGGGGGTCCTTGACTATGCGGCCACCGGGGAGCTGTTTTTT. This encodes CASSGGVLDYAATGELFF.

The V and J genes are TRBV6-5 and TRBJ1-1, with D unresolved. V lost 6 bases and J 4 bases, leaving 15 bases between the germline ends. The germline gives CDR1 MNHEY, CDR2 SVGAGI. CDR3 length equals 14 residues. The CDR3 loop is CASSPWGESTEAFF. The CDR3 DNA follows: TGTGCCAGCAGCCCTTGGGGAGAGAGCACTGAAGCTTTCTTT.

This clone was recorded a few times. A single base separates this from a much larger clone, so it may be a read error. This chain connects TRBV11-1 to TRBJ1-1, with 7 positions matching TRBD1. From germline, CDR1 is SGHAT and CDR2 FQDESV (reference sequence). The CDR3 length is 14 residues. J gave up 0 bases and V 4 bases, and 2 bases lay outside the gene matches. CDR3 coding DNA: TGTGCCAGCAGCTCGGGACAGATGAACACTGAAGCTTTCTTT. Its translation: CASSSGQMNTEAFF.

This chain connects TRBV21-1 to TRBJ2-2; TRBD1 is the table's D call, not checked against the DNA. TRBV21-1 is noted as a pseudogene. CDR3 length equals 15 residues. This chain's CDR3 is CASSEDRVYTGELFF. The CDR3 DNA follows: TGTGCCAGCAGCGAGGACAGGGTTTATACCGGGGAGCTGTTTTTT.

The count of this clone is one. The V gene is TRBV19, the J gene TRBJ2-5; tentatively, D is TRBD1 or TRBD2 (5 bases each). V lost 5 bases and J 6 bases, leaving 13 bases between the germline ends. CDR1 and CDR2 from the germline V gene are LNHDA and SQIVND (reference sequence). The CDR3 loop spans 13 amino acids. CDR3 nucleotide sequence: TGTGCCAGTAGTTCAGGGACCCAGAAGACCCAGTACTTC. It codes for CASSSGTQKTQYF.

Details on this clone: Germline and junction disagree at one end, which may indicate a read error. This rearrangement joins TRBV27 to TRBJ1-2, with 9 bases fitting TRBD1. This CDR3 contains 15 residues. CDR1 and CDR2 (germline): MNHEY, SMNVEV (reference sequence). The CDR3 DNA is TGTGTCAGCAGTTCTACCGGGACAGGGAACTATGGCTACACCTTC. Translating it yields CVSSSTGTGNYGYTF.

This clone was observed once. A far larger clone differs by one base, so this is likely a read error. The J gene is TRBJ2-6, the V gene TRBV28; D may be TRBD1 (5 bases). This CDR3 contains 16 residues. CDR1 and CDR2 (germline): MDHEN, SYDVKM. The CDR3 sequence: CASRERPFSGANVLAF. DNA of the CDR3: TGTGCCAGCAGGGAGAGGCCCTTCTCTGGGGCCAACGTCCTGGCTTTC.

The CDR3 region is CASSPQLSGVNYEQFF. The CDR3 region has the DNA TGTGCCAGCAGCCCCCAGCTTAGCGGTGTTAACTATGAGCAGTTCTTC. The genes are TRBV9 and TRBJ2-1; a weak D match, TRBD2 (6 bases). Germline CDR1 and CDR2: SGDLS and YYNGEE. Deletions cut 4 bases from V and 8 bases from J, with 22 bases between. The length of the CDR3 is 16 residues.

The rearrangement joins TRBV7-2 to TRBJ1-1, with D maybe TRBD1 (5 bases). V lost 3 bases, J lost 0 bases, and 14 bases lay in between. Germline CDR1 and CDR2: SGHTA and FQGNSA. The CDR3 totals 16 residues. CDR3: CASSLDTPTVNTEAFF. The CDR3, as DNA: TGTGCCAGCAGCTTGGACACTCCGACAGTGAACACTGAAGCTTTCTTT.

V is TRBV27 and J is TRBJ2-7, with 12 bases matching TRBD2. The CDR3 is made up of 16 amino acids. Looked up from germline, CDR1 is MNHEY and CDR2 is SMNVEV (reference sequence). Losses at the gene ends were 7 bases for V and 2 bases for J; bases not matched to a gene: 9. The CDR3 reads CASTKRGTSGPYEQYF. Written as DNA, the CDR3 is TGTGCCAGCACCAAAAGGGGGACTAGCGGGCCCTACGAGCAGTACTTC.